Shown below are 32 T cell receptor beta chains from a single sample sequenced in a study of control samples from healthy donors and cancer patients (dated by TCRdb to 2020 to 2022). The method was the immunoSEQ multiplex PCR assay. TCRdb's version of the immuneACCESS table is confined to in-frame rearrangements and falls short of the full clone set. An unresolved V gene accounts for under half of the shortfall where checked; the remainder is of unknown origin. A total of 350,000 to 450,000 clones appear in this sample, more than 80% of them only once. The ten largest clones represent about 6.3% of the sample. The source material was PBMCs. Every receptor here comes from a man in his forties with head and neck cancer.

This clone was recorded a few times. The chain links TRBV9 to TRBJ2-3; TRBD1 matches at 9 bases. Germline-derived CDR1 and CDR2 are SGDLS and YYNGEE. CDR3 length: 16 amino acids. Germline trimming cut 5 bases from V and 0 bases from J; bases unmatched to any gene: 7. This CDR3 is CASRGRTGASTDTQYF. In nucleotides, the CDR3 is TGTGCCAGCAGGGGACGGACAGGGGCTAGCACAGATACGCAGTATTTT.

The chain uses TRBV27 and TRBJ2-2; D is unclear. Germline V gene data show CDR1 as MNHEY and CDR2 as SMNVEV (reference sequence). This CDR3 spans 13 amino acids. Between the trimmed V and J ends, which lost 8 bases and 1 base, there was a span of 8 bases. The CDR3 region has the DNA TGTGCCAGCGGTCGATTGAACACCGGGGAGCTGTTTTTT. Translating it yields CASGRLNTGELFF.

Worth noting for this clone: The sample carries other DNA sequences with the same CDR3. CDR3 nucleotides: TGTGCCAGCAGCACCGGGGTATCCTACGAGCAGTACTTC. Its translation: CASSTGVSYEQYF. This rearrangement joins TRBV9 to TRBJ2-7; TRBD2 might be the D (5 bases). Trimming removed 4 bases from V and 1 base from J, with 9 bases in between. CDR3 size: 13 residues. CDR1 and CDR2 (germline): SGDLS, YYNGEE.

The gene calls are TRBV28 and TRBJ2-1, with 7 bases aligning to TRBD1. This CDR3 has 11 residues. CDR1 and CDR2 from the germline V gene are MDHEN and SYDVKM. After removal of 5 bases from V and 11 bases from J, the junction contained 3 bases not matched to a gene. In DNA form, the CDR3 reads TGTGCCAGCAGTACGACAGGGAAGCAGTTCTTC. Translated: CASSTTGKQFF.

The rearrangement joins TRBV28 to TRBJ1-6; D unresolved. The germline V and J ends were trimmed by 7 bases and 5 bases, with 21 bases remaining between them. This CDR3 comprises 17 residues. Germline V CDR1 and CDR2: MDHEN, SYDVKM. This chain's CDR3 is CASIDIPSADDNSPLHF. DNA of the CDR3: TGTGCCAGCATTGACATCCCCTCTGCAGACGATAATTCACCCCTCCACTTT.

The CDR3 DNA follows: TGTGCCAGCAGCCCGACACATACTGAAGCTTTCTTT. Protein: CASSPTHTEAFF. The chain couples TRBV3-1 (or the pseudogene TRBV3-2) to TRBJ1-1; D is uncertain. The CDR3 contains 12 residues. V was shortened by 4 bases and J by 5 bases, with 8 bases between the two germline ends. Germline CDR1 reads LGHDT; CDR2 reads YNNKEL (reference sequence).

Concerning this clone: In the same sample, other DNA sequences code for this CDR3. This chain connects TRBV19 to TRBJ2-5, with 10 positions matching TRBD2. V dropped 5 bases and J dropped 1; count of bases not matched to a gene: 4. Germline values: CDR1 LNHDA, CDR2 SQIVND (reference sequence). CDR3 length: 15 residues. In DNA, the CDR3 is TGTGCCAGTAGTCTAGCTAGCGGGGGCCAAGAGACCCAGTACTTC. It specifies CASSLASGGQETQYF. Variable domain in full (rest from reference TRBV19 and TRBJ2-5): DGGITQSPKYLFRKEGQNVTLSCEQNLNHDAMYWYRQDPGQGLRLIYYSQIVNDFQKGDIAEGYSVSREKKESFPLTVTSAQKNPTAFYLCASSLASGGQETQYFGPGTRLLVL.

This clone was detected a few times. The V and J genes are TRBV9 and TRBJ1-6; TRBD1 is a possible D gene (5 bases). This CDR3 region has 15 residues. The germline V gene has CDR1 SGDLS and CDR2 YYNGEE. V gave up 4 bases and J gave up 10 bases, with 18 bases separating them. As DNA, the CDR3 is TGTGCCAGCAGCTCCCGGGAAGTCGAGGGGTCACCCCTCCACTTT. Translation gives CASSSREVEGSPLHF.

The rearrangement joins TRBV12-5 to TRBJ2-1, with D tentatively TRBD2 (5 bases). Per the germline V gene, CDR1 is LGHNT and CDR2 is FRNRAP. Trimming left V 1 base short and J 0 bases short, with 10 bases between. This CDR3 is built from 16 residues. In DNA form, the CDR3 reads TGTGCTAGTGGTTTGGACCCTGGGAGCTCCTACAATGAGCAGTTCTTC. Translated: CASGLDPGSSYNEQFF.

This CDR3 reads CASSINGGTNEKLFF. The CDR3 bases are TGTGCCAGCAGTATTAATGGGGGCACTAATGAAAAACTGTTTTTT. The chain joins TRBV2 to TRBJ1-4, with D possibly matching TRBD1 (6 bases). This CDR3 contains 15 residues. Germline V lookup: CDR1 SNHLY, CDR2 FYNNEI. V lost 5 bases, J lost 2 bases, and 12 bases lay in between.

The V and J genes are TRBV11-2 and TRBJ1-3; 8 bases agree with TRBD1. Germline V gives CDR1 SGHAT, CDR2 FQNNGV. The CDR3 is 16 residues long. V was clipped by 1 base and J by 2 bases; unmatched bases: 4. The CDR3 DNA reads TGTGCCAGCAGCTTAGGGACAGGGTTGGCTGGAAACACCATATATTTT. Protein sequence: CASSLGTGLAGNTIYF.

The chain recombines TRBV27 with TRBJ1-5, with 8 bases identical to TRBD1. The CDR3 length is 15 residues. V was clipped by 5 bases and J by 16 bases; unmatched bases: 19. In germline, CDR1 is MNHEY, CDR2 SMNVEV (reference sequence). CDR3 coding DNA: TGTGCCAGCAGTCGCGACAGGGGCTTCGGAAGTTTAGAACATTTT. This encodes CASSRDRGFGSLEHF.

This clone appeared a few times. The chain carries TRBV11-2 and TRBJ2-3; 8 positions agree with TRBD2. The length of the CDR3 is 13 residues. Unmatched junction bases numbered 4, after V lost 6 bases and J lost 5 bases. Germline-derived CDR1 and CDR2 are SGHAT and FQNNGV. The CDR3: CASRVAGRDTQYF. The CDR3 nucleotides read TGTGCCAGCAGAGTAGCGGGAAGAGATACGCAGTATTTT.

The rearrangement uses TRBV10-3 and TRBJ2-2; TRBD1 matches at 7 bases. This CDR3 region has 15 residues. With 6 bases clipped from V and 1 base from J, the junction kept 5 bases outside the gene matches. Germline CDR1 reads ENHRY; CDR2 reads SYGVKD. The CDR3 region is CAISGQGVNTGELFF. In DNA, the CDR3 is TGTGCCATCAGCGGCCAGGGGGTGAACACCGGGGAGCTGTTTTTT.

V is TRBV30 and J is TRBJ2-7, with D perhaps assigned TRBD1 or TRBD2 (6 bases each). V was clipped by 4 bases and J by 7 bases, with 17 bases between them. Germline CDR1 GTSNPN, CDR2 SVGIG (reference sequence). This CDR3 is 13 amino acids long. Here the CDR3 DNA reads TGTGCCTGGACCTCTGAGGGGGGCAGGGAGCAGTACTTC. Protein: CAWTSEGGREQYF.

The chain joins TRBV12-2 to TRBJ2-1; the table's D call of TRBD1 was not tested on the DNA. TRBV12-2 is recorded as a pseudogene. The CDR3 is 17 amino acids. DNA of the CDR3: TGTGCAAGTCGCTTAGCCTCCGGGACAGGGCCCTACAATGAGCAGTTCTTC. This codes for CASRLASGTGPYNEQFF.

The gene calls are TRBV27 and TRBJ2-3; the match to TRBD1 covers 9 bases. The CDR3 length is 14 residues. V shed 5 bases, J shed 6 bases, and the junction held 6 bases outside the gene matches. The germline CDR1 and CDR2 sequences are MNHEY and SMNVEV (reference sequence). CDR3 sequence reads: CASSARQGGDTQYF. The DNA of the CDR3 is TGTGCCAGCAGTGCGAGACAGGGGGGGGATACGCAGTATTTT.

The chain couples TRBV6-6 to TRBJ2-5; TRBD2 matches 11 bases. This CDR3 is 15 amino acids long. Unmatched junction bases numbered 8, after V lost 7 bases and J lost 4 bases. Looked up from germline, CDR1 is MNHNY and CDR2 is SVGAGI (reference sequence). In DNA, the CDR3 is TGTGCCAGCACGAATAGCGGGGGGGCCGCAGAGACCCAGTACTTC. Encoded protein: CASTNSGGAAETQYF.

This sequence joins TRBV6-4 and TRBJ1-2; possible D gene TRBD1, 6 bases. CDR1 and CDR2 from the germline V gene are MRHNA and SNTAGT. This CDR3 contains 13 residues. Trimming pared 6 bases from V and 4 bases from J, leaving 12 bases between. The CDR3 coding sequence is TGTGCCAGCAGCACCGAACAGGGCTATGGCTACACCTTC. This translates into CASSTEQGYGYTF.

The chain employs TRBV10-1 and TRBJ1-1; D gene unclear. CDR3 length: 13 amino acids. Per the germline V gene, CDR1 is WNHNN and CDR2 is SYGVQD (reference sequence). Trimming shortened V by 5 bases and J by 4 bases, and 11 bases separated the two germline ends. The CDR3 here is CASSQGLGTEAFF. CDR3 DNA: TGCGCCAGCAGTCAAGGGTTGGGCACTGAAGCTTTCTTT.

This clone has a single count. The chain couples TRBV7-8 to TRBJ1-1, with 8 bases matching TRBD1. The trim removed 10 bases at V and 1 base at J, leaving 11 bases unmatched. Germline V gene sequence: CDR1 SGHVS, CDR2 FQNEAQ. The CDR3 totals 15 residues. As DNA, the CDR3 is TGTGCCATCTCGAAGACAGGGGAGGGGAACACTGAAGCTTTCTTT. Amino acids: CAISKTGEGNTEAFF.

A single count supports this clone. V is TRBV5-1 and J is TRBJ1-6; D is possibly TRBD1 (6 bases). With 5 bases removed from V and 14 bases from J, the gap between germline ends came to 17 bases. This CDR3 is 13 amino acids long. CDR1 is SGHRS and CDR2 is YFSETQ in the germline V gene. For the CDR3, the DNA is TGCGCCAGCAGACTTCAGGACAGTGATACCCTCCACTTT. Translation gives CASRLQDSDTLHF.

The CDR3 region has the DNA TGTGCCAGTAGTATTTTCGGTGGAGCTGGAAACTATGGCTACACCTTC. Translation gives CASSIFGGAGNYGYTF. This sequence joins TRBV19 and TRBJ1-2; no definite D call. Germline-derived CDR1 and CDR2 are LNHDA and SQIVND (reference sequence). The germline V and J ends were trimmed by 3 bases and 2 bases, with 16 bases remaining between them. The CDR3 sequence is 16 residues long.

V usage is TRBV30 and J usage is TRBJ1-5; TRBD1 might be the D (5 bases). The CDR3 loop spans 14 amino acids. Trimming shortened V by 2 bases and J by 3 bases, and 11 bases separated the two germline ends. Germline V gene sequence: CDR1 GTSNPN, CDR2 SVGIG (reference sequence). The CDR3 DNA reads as TGTGCCTGGAGTTCCGGGGGGAACAATCAGCCCCAGCATTTT. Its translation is CAWSSGGNNQPQHF.

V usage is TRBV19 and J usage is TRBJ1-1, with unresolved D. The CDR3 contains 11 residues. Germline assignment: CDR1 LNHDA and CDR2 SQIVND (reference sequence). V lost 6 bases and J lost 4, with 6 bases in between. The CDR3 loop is CASSLSTEAFF. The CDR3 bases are TGTGCCAGTAGCCTGAGCACTGAAGCTTTCTTT.

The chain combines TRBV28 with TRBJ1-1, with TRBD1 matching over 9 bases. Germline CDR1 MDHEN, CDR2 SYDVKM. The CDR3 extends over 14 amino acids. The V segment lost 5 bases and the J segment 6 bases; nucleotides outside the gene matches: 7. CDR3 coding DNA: TGTGCCAGCAGTATCCGGGACAGGGAACCTGAAGCTTTCTTT. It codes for CASSIRDREPEAFF.

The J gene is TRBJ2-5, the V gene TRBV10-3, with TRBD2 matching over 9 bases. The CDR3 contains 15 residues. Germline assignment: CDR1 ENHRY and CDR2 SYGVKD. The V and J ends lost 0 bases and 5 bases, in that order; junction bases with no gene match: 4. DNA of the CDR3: TGTGCCATCAGTGAGTCGGGGACTAGCCGGGAGACCCAGTACTTC. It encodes CAISESGTSRETQYF.

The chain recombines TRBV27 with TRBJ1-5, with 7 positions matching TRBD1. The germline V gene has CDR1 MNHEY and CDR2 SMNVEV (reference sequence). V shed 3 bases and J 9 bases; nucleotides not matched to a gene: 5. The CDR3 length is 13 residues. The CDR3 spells CASSFAGGRPQHF. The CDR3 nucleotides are TGTGCCAGCAGTTTCGCAGGGGGACGGCCCCAGCATTTT.

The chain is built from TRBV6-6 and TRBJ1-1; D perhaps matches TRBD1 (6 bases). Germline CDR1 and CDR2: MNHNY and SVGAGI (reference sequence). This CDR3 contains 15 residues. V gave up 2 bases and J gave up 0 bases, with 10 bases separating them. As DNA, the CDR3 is TGTGCCAGCAGTTACGGGGGCGGGATGAACACTGAAGCTTTCTTT. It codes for CASSYGGGMNTEAFF.

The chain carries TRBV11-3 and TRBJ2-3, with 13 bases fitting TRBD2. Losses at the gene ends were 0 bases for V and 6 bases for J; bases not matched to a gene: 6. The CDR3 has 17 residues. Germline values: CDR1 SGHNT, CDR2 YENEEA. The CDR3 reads CASSLDGTSGVQDTQYF. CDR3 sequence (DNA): TGTGCCAGCAGCTTAGATGGGACTAGCGGGGTACAGGATACGCAGTATTTT.

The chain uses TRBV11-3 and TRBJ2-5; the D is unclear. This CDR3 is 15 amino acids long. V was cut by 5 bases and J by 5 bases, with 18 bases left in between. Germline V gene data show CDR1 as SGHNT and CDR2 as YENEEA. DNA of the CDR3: TGTGCCAGCAGCCCTGGGCCTAACTTAGGGGAGACCCAGTACTTC. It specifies CASSPGPNLGETQYF.

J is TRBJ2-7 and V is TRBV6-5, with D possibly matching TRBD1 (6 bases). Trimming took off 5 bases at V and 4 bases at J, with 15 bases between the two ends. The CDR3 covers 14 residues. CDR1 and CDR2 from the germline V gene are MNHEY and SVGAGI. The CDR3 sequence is CASSLQGNRYEQYF. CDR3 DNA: TGTGCCAGCAGTCTGCAGGGGAATAGGTACGAGCAGTACTTC.